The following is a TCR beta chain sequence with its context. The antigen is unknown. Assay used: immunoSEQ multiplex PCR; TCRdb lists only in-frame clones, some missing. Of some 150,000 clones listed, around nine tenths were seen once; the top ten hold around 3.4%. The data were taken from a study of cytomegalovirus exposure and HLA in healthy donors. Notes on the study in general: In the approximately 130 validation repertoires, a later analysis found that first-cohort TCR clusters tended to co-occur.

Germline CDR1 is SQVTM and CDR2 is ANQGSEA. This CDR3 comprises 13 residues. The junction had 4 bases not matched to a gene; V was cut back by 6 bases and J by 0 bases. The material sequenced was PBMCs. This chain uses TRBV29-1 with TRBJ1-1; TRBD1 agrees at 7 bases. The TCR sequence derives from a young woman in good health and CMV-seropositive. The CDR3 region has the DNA TGCAGCGTGACAGGGTACCTGAACACTGAAGCTTTCTTT. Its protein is CSVTGYLNTEAFF.